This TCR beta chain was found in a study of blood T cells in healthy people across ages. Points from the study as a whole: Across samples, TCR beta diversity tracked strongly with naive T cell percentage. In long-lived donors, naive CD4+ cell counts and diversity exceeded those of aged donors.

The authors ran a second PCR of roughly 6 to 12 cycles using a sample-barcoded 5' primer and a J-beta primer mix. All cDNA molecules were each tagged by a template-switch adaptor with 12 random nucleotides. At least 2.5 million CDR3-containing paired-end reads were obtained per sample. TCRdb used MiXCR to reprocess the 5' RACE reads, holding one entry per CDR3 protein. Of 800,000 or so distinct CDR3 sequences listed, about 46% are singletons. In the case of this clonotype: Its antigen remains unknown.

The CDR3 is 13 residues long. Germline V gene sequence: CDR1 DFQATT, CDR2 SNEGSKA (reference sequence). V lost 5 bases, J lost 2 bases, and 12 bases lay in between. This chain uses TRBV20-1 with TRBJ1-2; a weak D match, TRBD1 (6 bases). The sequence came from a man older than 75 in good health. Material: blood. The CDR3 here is CSAGQGQNYGYTF. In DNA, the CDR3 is TGCAGTGCTGGGCAGGGGCAGAACTATGGCTACACCTTC.